The 14 T cell receptor beta chains in this list originate from one sample, sequenced in a study of cytomegalovirus exposure and HLA in healthy donors (dated by TCRdb to between 2016 and 2019). The receptor library was made with the immunoSEQ multiplex PCR assay. For the multiplex PCR, a mixture combining 60 forward primers for TCR Vbeta segments and 13 reverse primers for TCR Jbeta segments was used. What TCRdb holds here is the immuneACCESS table cut down to in-frame rearrangements. Part of the clones is not present; checked against another copy, under half of the missing clones reflect an unresolved V gene, and the others are unexplained. This sample gives some 250,000 clones in total; over 70% of them show up just once. The ten largest account for about 7.5% of the sample. The sequencing input was PBMCs. Receptors were obtained from an older woman in good health and CMV-seropositive.

Points on this clone: Compared with germline, one end of the junction differs, possibly owing to a read error. The rearrangement links TRBV18 to TRBJ2-1; 9 bases map to TRBD1. CDR1 and CDR2 (germline): KGHSH, LQKENI. The CDR3 spans 12 residues. DNA of the CDR3: TGTGCCAGCTCCCCACAGGGGGCTGAGCAGTTCTTC. Amino acid sequence: CASSPQGAEQFF.

The gene calls are TRBV7-8 and TRBJ1-2; D unclear. The CDR3 is 16 amino acids. Germline CDR1 SGHVS, CDR2 FQNEAQ. V was clipped by 5 bases and J by 1 base, with 17 bases between them. This chain's CDR3 is CASSKTRIPLNYGYTF. The CDR3 bases are TGTGCCAGCAGCAAAACCCGCATCCCACTTAACTATGGCTACACCTTC.

Worth noting for this clone: The germline gene is not matched at one end of the junction; a read error may be the cause. The CDR3 DNA is TGTTCCAGCAGCTCTCTAGGGAGAGCCAAAAACATTCAGTACTTC. Protein sequence: CSSSSLGRAKNIQYF. The chain employs TRBV7-9 and TRBJ2-4; D perhaps matches TRBD2 (5 bases). Germline V gene sequence: CDR1 SEHNR, CDR2 FQNEAQ (reference sequence). This CDR3 contains 15 residues.

The V and J genes are TRBV7-9 and TRBJ2-5; TRBD1 agrees at 8 bases. The V segment lost 11 bases and the J segment 11 bases; nucleotides outside the gene matches: 16. Germline loops: CDR1 SEHNR, CDR2 FQNEAQ (reference sequence). The CDR3 totals 13 residues. CDR3 coding DNA: TGTGCCTCGGGGACAAACTCGCACAGGGGGCAGTACTTC. This translates into CASGTNSHRGQYF.

This clone was counted between two and nine times. The genes are TRBV6-5 and TRBJ1-5, with D tentatively TRBD1 (6 bases). This CDR3 has 14 residues. The V gene lost 0 bases and the J gene lost 6 bases, with 9 bases spanning the gap. Germline CDR1 reads MNHEY; CDR2 reads SVGAGI. CDR3 coding DNA: TGTGCCAGCAGTTACTCCAGGGGCACTCAGCCCCAGCATTTT. Translated: CASSYSRGTQPQHF.

The rearrangement uses TRBV27 and TRBJ1-5, with D perhaps matching TRBD1 (6 bases). This CDR3 has 15 amino acids. Germline assignment: CDR1 MNHEY and CDR2 SMNVEV (reference sequence). Trimming removed 6 bases from V and 2 bases from J, with 14 bases in between. The CDR3 region is CASRAQGNGNQPQHF. The DNA of the CDR3 is TGTGCCAGCAGGGCACAGGGTAATGGCAATCAGCCCCAGCATTTT.

The chain joins TRBV5-1 to TRBJ1-4; D gene unclear. Germline assignment: CDR1 SGHRS and CDR2 YFSETQ. V lost 4 bases and J lost 0, with 10 bases in between. This CDR3 is built from 15 residues. CDR3 loop: CASSPTQATNEKLFF. The CDR3 DNA is TGCGCCAGCAGCCCAACCCAGGCAACTAATGAAAAACTGTTTTTT. Drawing the rest from reference TRBV5-1 and TRBJ1-4, the complete variable domain is KAGVTQTPRYLIKTRGQQVTLSCSPISGHRSVSWYQQTPGQGLQFLFEYFSETQRNKGNFPGRFSGRQFSNSRSEMNVSTLELGDSALYLCASSPTQATNEKLFFGSGTQLSVL.

The chain combines TRBV30 with TRBJ2-5; the D gene is possibly TRBD2 (6 bases). Germline V gene lookup returns CDR1 GTSNPN and CDR2 SVGIG (reference sequence). V gave up 0 bases and J gave up 11 bases, with 19 bases separating them. The CDR3 covers 14 residues. The CDR3 spells CAWSVGAHRREQYF. In nucleotides, the CDR3 is TGTGCCTGGAGTGTGGGAGCTCACCGGAGGGAGCAGTACTTC.

The chain joins TRBV2 to TRBJ1-2, with 7 bases matching TRBD1. The germline V gene has CDR1 SNHLY and CDR2 FYNNEI. The CDR3 extends over 13 amino acids. J was trimmed by 5 bases and V by 4 bases; bases with no gene match: 4. CDR3 sequence (DNA): TGTGCCAGCAGTGGGTGGGACAGTTATGGCTACACCTTC. This gives the protein CASSGWDSYGYTF.

CDR3 sequence (DNA): TGCGCGTCACAAAGGGGGACAGGGGGCAACGAGCAGTACTTC. Protein: CASQRGTGGNEQYF. The V call is TRBV4-1, the J call TRBJ2-7; TRBD1 agrees at 12 bases. The CDR3 has 14 amino acids. Germline values: CDR1 MGHRA, CDR2 YSYEKL.

As regards this clone: Other DNA sequences in the sample encode the same CDR3. The chain links TRBV19 to TRBJ1-2; no clear D. Trimming took off 5 bases at V and 2 bases at J, with 6 bases between the two ends. Germline values: CDR1 LNHDA, CDR2 SQIVND (reference sequence). The CDR3 spans 12 residues. The CDR3 sequence: CASSPGNYGYTF. CDR3 DNA: TGTGCCAGTAGTCCGGGGAACTATGGCTACACCTTC.

This clone has a count of ten or more. This chain connects TRBV5-1 to TRBJ1-1, with 8 nucleotides matching TRBD1. Germline V gene sequence: CDR1 SGHRS, CDR2 YFSETQ. Trimming cost V 3 bases and J 6 bases; bases outside gene matches: 7. The CDR3 is 14 residues long. The CDR3 coding sequence is TGCGCCAGCAGCTGGGGACAGGCGACTGCTGAAGCTTTCTTT. Its translation: CASSWGQATAEAFF.

The V and J genes are TRBV30 and TRBJ1-3, with D possibly matching TRBD1 (5 bases). Trimming removed 5 bases at V and 2 bases at J, with 10 bases between. The CDR3 length is 13 residues. CDR1 and CDR2 from the germline V gene are GTSNPN and SVGIG (reference sequence). DNA of the CDR3: TGTGCCTGGGGGGAAGGGGCTGGAAACACCATATATTTT. This gives the protein CAWGEGAGNTIYF.

The J gene is TRBJ1-3, the V gene TRBV29-1; 8 positions match TRBD1. Germline CDR1 is SQVTM and CDR2 is ANQGSEA. The CDR3 has 15 amino acids. V shed 6 bases and J 0 bases; nucleotides not matched to a gene: 7. CDR3 amino acids: CSVATGVNSGNTIYF. CDR3 coding DNA: TGCAGCGTCGCGACAGGGGTGAACTCTGGAAACACCATATATTTT.